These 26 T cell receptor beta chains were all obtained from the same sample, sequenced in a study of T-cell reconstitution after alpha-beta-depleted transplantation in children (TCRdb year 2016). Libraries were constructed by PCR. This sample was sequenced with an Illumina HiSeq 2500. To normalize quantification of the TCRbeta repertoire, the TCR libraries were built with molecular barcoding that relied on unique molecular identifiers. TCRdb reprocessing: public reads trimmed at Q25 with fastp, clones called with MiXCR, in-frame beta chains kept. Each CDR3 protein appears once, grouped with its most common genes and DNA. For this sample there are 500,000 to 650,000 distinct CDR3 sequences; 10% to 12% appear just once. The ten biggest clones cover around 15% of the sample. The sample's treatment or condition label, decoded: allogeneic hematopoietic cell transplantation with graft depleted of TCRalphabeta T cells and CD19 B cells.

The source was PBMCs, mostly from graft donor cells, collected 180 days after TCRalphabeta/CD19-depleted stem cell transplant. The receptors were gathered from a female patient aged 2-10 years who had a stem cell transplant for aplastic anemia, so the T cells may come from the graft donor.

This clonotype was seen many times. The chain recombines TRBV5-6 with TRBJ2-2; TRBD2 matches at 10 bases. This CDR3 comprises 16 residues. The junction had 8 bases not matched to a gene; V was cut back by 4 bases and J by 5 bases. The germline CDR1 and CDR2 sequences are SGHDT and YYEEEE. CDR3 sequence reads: CASSRRRTSGTGELFF. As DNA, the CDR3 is TGTGCCAGCAGCCGAAGAAGGACTAGCGGAACCGGGGAGCTGTTTTTT. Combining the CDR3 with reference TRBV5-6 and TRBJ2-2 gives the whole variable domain DAGVTQSPTHLIKTRGQQVTLRCSPKSGHDTVSWYQQALGQGPQFIFQYYEEEERQRGNFPDRFSGHQFPNYSSELNVNALLLGDSALYLCASSRRRTSGTGELFFGEGSRLTVL.

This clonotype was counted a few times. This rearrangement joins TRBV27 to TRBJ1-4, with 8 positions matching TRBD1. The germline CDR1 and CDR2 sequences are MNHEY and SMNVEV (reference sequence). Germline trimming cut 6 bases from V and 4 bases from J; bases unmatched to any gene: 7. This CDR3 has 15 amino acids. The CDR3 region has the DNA TGTGCCAGCAGCCCCGCAGGGGGCCTTAATGAAAAACTGTTTTTT. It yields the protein CASSPAGGLNEKLFF. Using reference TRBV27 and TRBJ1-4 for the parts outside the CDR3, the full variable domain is EAQVTQNPRYLITVTGKKLTVTCSQNMNHEYMSWYRQDPGLGLRQIYYSMNVEVTDKGDVPEGYKVSRKEKRNFPLILESPSPNQTSLYFCASSPAGGLNEKLFFGSGTQLSVL.

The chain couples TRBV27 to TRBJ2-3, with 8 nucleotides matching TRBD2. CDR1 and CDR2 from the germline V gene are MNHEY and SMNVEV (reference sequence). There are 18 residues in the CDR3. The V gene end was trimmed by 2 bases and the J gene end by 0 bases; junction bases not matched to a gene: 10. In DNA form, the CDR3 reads TGTGCCAGCAGTTTAGACCCCACTAGCGGAAGCAGCACAGATACGCAGTATTTT. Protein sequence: CASSLDPTSGSSTDTQYF.

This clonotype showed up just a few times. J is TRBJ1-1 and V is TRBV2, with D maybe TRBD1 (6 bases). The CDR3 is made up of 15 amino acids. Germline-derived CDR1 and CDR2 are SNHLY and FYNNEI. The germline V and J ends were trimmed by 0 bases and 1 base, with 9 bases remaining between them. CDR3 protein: CASSEARTANTEAFF. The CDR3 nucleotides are TGTGCCAGCAGTGAAGCGCGGACAGCGAACACTGAAGCTTTCTTT. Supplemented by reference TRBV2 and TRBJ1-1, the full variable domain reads EPEVTQTPSHQVTQMGQEVILRCVPISNHLYFYWYRQILGQKVEFLVSFYNNEISEKSEIFDDQFSVERPDGSNFTLKIRSTKLEDSAMYFCASSEARTANTEAFFGQGTRLTVV.

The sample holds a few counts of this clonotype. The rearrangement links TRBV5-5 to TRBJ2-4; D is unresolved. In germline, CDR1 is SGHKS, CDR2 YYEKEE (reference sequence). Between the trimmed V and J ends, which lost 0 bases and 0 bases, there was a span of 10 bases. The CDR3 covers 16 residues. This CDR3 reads CASSLDVGLAKNIQYF. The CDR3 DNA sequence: TGTGCCAGCAGCTTGGACGTCGGGTTAGCCAAAAACATTCAGTACTTC.

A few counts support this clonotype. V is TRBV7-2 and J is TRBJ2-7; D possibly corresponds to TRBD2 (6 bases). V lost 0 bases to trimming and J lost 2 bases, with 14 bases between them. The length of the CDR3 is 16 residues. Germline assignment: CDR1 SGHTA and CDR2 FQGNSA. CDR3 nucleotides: TGTGCCAGCAGCTTAGCGCAACGGCGGGGAGCCTACGAGCAGTACTTC. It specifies CASSLAQRRGAYEQYF.

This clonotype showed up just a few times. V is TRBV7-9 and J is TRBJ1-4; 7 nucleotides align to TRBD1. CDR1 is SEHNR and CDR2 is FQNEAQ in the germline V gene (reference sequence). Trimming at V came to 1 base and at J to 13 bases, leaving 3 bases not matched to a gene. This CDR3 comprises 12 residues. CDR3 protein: CASSLDRTGLFF. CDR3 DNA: TGTGCCAGCAGCTTAGACAGGACAGGACTGTTTTTT.

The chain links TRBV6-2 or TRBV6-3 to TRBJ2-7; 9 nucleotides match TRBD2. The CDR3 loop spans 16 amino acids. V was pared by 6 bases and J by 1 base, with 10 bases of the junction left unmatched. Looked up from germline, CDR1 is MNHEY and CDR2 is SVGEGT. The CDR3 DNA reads TGTGCCAGCAGCCAACCGGGACTAGCACGGTCCTACGAGCAGTACGTC. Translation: CASSQPGLARSYEQYV.

CDR3 sequence (DNA): TGTGCCAGCAGCGTAACAGGGACAGTCAATCAGCCCCAGCATTTT. This gives the protein CASSVTGTVNQPQHF. The gene calls are TRBV9 and TRBJ1-5, with 7 nucleotides matching TRBD1. The V and J ends lost 1 base and 3 bases, in that order; junction bases with no gene match: 4. Per germline, CDR1 SGDLS and CDR2 YYNGEE. The CDR3 contains 15 residues. The full variable domain, in which reference TRBV9 and TRBJ1-5 provide the parts outside the CDR3, is DSGVTQTPKHLITATGQRVTLRCSPRSGDLSVYWYQQSLDQGLQFLIQYYNGEERAKGNILERFSAQQFPDLHSELNLSSLELGDSALYFCASSVTGTVNQPQHFGDGTRLSIL.

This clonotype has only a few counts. In DNA form, the CDR3 reads TGTGCCAGCAGTTACGTACAGGGAAGCAATCAGCCCCAGCATTTT. Translating gives CASSYVQGSNQPQHF. The chain carries TRBV6-5 and TRBJ1-5, with D possibly TRBD1 on 6 matching bases. With 2 bases removed from V and 1 base from J, the gap between germline ends came to 9 bases. The CDR3 spans 15 residues. Germline V CDR1 and CDR2: MNHEY, SVGAGI.

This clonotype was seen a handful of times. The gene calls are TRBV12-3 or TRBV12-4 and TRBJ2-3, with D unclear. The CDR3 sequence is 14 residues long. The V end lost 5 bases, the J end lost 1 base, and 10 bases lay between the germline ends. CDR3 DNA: TGTGCCAGCAGTATCATAACCCGCACAGATACGCAGTATTTT. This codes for CASSIITRTDTQYF.

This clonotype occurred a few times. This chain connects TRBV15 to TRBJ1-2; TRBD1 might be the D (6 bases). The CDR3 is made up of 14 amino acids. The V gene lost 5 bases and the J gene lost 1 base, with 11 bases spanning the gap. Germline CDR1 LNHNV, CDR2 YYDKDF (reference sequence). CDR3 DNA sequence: TGTGCCACCAGCTGGAACAGGGATAACTATGGCTACACCTTC. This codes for CATSWNRDNYGYTF. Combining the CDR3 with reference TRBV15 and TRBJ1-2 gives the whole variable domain DAMVIQNPRYQVTQFGKPVTLSCSQTLNHNVMYWYQQKSSQAPKLLFHYYDKDFNNEADTPDNFQSRRPNTSFCFLDIRSPGLGDTAMYLCATSWNRDNYGYTFGSGTRLTVV.

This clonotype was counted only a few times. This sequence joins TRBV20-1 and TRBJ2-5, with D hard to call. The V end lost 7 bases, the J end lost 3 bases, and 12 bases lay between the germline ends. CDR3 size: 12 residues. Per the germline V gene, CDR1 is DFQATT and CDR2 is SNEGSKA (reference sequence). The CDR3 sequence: CSVGPGEETQYF. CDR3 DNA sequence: TGCAGTGTCGGTCCAGGCGAAGAGACCCAGTACTTC.

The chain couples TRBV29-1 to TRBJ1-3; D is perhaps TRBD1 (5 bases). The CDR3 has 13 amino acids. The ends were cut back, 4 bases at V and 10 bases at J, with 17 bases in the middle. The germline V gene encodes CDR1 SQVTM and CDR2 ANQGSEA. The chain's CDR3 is CSVGLGTEGTIYF. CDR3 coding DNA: TGCAGCGTTGGCCTCGGGACGGAAGGGACCATATATTTT.

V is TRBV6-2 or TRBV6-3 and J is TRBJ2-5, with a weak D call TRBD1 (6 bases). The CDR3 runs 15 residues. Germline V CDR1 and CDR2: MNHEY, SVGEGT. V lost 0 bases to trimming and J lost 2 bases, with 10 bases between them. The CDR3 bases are TGTGCCAGCAGTTACTCTCCGACAGGTCAAGAGACCCAGTACTTC. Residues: CASSYSPTGQETQYF.

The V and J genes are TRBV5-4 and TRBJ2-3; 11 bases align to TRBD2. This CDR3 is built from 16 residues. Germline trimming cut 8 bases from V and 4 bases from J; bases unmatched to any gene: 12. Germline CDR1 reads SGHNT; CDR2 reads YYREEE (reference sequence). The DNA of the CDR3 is TGTGCCAGTACCGGGACTAGCGGCGTGGGGGCAGATACGCAGTATTTT. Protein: CASTGTSGVGADTQYF.

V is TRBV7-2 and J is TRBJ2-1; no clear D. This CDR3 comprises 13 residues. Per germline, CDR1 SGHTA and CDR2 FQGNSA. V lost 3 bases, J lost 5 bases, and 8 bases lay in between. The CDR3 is CASSLSENNEQFF. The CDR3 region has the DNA TGTGCCAGCAGCTTGTCGGAGAACAATGAGCAGTTCTTC. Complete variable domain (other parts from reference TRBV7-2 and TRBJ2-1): GAGVSQSPSNKVTEKGKDVELRCDPISGHTALYWYRQSLGQGLEFLIYFQGNSAPDKSGLPSDRFSAERTGGSVSTLTIQRTQQEDSAVYLCASSLSENNEQFFGPGTRLTVL.

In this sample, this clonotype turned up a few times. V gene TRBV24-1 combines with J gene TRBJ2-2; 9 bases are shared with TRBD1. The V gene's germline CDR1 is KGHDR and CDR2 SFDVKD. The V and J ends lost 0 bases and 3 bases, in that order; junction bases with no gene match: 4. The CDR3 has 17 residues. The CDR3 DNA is TGTGCCACCAGTGATTTGCACAGGGGGCAGTACACCGGGGAGCTGTTTTTT. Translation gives CATSDLHRGQYTGELFF.

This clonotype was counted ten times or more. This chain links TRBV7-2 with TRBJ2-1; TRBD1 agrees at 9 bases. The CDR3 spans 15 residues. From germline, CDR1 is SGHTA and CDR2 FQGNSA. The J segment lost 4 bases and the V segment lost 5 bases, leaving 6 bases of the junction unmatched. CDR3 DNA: TGTGCCAGCAGCGTCCGGGACAGGGAATACAATGAGCAGTTCTTC. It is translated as CASSVRDREYNEQFF.

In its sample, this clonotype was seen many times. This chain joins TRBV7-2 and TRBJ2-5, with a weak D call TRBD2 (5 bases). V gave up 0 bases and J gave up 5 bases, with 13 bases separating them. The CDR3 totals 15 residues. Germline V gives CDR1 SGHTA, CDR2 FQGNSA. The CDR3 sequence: CASSLAPKAGETQYF. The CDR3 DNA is TGTGCCAGCAGCTTAGCACCCAAGGCGGGCGAGACCCAGTACTTC.

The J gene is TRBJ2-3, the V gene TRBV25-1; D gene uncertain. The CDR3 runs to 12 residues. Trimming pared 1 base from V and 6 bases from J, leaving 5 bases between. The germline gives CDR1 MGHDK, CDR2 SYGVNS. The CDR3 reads CASSEWADTQYF. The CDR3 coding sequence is TGTGCCAGCAGTGAATGGGCGGATACGCAGTATTTT.

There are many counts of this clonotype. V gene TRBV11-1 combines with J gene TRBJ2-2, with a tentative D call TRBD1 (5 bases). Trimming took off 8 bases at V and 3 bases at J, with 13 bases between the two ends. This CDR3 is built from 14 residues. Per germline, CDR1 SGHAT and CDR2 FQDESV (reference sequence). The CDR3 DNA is TGTGCCAGCCGGATAGGGGATGACACCGGGGAGCTGTTTTTT. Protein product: CASRIGDDTGELFF.

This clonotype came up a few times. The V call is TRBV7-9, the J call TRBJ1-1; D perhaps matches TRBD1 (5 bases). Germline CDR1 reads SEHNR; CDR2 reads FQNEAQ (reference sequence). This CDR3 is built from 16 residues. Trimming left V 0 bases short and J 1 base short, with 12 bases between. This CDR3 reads CASSLAKGLRNTEAFF. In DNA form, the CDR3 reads TGTGCCAGCAGCTTAGCCAAGGGACTCCGGAACACTGAAGCTTTCTTT.

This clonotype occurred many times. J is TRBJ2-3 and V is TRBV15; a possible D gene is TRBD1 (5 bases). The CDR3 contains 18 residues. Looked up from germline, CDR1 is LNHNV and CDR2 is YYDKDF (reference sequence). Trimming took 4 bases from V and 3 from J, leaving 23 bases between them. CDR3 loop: CATSTPWALGRRTDTQYF. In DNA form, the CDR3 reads TGTGCCACCAGCACTCCTTGGGCTTTGGGGCGTAGGACAGATACGCAGTATTTT.

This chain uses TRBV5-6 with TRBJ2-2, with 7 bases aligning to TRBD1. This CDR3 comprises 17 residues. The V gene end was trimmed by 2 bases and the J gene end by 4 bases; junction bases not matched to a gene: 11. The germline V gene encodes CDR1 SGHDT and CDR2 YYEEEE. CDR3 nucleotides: TGTGCCAGCAGCTTACTTAACAGGGGCGTGTCCACCGGGGAGCTGTTTTTT. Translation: CASSLLNRGVSTGELFF.

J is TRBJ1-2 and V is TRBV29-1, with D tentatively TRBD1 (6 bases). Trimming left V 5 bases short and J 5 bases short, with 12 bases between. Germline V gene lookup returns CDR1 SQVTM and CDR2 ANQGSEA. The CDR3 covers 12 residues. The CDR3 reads CSVYGQNYGYTF. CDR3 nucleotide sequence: TGCAGCGTTTATGGACAGAATTATGGCTACACCTTC.